The 2 T cell receptor beta chains below were found in one sample sequenced in a study of CD8 T cells in Susac syndrome. The RNA input was 0.5 to 1 ug, and it was reverse transcribed with random hexamers. TCRdb re-called the immunoSEQ multiplex PCR reads through MiXCR, storing one row per CDR3 protein. The table has about 130,000 distinct CDR3 sequences, about 94% seen once. Sequencing was performed on CD8+ T cells from PBMCs. These receptors came from a human donor with Susac syndrome.

The V gene is TRBV30, the J gene TRBJ2-1, with TRBD1 as a possible D gene (6 bases). CDR3 length equals 14 residues. V lost 5 bases and J lost 8, with 19 bases in between. In germline, CDR1 is GTSNPN, CDR2 SVGIG (reference sequence). The CDR3 DNA is TGTGCCTGGGCCGAATTGGGGGCGGTTGATGAGCAGTTCTTC. Translated: CAWAELGAVDEQFF.

Written as DNA, the CDR3 is TGTGCCAGCAGTGTCGGGACAGGGGGATTAGATACGCAGTATTTT. Its protein is CASSVGTGGLDTQYF. J is TRBJ2-3 and V is TRBV6-4; 11 nucleotides align to TRBD1. Germline V CDR1 and CDR2: MRHNA, SNTAGT. V lost 4 bases and J lost 5; bases outside the gene matches: 5. CDR3 length equals 15 residues.